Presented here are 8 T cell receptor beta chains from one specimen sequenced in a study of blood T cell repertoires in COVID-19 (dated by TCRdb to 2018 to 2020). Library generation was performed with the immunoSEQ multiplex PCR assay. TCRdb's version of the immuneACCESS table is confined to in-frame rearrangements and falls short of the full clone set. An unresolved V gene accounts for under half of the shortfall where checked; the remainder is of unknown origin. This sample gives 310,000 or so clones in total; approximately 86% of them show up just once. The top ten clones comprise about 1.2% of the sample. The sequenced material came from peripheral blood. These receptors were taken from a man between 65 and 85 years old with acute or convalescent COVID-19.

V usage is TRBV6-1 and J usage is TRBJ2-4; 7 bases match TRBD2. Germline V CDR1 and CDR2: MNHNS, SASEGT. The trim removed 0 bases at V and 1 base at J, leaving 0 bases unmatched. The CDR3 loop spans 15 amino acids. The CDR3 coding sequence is TGTGCCAGCAGTGAAGCGGGGGGGGCCAAAAACATTCAGTACTTC. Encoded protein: CASSEAGGAKNIQYF.

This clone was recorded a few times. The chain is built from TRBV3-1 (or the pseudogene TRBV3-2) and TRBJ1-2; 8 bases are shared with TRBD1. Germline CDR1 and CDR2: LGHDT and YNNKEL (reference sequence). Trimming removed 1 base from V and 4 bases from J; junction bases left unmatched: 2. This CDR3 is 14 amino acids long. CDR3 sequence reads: CASSQGQGIYGYTF. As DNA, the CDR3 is TGTGCCAGCAGCCAAGGACAGGGGATCTATGGCTACACCTTC.

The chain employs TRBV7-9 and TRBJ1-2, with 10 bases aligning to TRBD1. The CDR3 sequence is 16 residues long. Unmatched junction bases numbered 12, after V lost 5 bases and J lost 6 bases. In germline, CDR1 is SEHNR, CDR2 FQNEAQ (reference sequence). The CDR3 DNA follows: TGTGCCAGCAGCCCCTGGGGACAGGGGCCAAAGGATGGCTACACCTTC. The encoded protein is CASSPWGQGPKDGYTF.

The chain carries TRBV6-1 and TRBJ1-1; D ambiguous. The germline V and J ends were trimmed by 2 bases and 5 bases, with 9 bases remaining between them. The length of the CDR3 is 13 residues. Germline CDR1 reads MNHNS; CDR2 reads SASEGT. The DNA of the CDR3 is TGTGCCAGCAGTGAATCCCGCCGGACTGAAGCTTTCTTT. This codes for CASSESRRTEAFF.

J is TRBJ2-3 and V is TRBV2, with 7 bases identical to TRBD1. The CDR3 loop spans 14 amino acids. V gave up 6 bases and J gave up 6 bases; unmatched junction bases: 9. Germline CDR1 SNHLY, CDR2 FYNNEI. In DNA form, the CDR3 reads TGTGCCAGCAGCCCTCGGACAGGACTGGATACGCAGTATTTT. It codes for CASSPRTGLDTQYF. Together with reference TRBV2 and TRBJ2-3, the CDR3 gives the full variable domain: EPEVTQTPSHQVTQMGQEVILRCVPISNHLYFYWYRQILGQKVEFLVSFYNNEISEKSEIFDDQFSVERPDGSNFTLKIRSTKLEDSAMYFCASSPRTGLDTQYFGPGTRLTVL.

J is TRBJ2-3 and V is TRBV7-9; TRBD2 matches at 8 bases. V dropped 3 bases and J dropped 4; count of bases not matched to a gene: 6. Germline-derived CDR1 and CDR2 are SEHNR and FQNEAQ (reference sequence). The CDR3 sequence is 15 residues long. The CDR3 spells CASSFWAGGSDTQYF. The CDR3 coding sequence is TGTGCCAGCAGCTTCTGGGCGGGGGGTTCAGATACGCAGTATTTT.

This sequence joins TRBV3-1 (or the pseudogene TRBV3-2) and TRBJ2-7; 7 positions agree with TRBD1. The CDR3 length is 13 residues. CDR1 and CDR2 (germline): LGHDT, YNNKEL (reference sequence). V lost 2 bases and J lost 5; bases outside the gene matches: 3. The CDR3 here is CASSQPGGHEQYF. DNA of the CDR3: TGTGCCAGCAGCCAACCAGGGGGACACGAGCAGTACTTC.

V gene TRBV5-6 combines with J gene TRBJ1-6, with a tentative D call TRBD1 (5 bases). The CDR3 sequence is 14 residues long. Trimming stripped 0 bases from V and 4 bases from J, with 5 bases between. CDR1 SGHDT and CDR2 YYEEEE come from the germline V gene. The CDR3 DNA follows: TGTGCCAGCAGCTTGGACAGGTATAATTCACCCCTCCACTTT. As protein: CASSLDRYNSPLHF.